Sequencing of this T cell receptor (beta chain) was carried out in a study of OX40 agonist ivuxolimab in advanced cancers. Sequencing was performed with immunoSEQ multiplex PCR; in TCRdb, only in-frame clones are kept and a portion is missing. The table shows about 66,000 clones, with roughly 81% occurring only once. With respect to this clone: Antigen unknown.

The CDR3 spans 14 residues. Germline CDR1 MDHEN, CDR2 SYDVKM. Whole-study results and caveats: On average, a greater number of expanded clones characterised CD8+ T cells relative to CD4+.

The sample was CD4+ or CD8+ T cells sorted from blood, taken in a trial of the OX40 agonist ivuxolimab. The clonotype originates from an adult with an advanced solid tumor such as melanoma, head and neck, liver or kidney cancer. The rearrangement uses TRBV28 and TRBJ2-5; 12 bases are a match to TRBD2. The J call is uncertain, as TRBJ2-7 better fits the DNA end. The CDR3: CATWTSGDHYEQYF. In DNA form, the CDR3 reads TGTGCCACATGGACTAGCGGGGATCATTACGAGCAGTACTTC.